Below, 4 T cell receptor beta chains from the same sample are listed, as sequenced in a study of immune characterization of retroperitoneal liposarcoma. From the PCR reads, TCRdb called clonotypes with MiXCR, one entry per CDR3 protein. Among 8,000 to 11,000 distinct CDR3 sequences listed, around 30% were seen once. Sample: tumor tissue. These TCRs come from a female donor with retroperitoneal liposarcoma.

This clonotype has at least ten counts. The chain recombines TRBV6-1 with TRBJ2-1; D is perhaps TRBD2 (5 bases). Germline V gives CDR1 MNHNS, CDR2 SASEGT. The V and J ends lost 6 bases and 1 base respectively, with 13 bases between them. The CDR3 covers 15 residues. DNA for the CDR3: TGTGCCAGCAGACTTAGCGCCCGATCCTACAATGAGCAGTTCTTC. Amino acid sequence: CASRLSARSYNEQFF.

This clonotype is labeled as medium-sized. This sequence joins TRBV6-1 and TRBJ2-1; tentatively, D is TRBD1 (6 bases). The closer fit of TRBJ2-7 to the DNA end suggests the J call may be wrong. CDR3 length equals 14 residues. CDR1 is MNHNS, CDR2 SASEGT, per germline. The CDR3 nucleotides are TGTGCCAGCAGTGAATATGGGACAAACTACGAGCAGTACTTC. The encoded protein is CASSEYGTNYEQYF.

The V call is TRBV12-3 or TRBV12-4, the J call TRBJ1-1, with D possibly TRBD1 on 5 matching bases. V was clipped by 5 bases and J by 2 bases, with 9 bases between them. There are 13 residues in the CDR3. CDR3 amino acids: CASSMDTNTEAFF. CDR3 nucleotide sequence: TGTGCCAGCAGTATGGACACAAACACTGAAGCTTTCTTT.

V and J are TRBV12-3 or TRBV12-4 and TRBJ2-3; D unresolved. V was pared by 6 bases and J by 0 bases, with 7 bases between. CDR3 length: 13 residues. The DNA of the CDR3 is TGTGCCAGCAGCCCTACCAGCACAGATACGCAGTATTTT. Translated, it gives CASSPTSTDTQYF.